The clone carrying this T cell receptor beta chain has a single count. V gave up 3 bases and J gave up 7 bases; unmatched junction bases: 7. The CDR3 length is 15 residues. Germline V gene lookup returns CDR1 MGHRA and CDR2 YSYEKL. The data are from a study of blood T cell repertoires in COVID-19. This table comes from immunoSEQ multiplex PCR, and its TCRdb copy is limited to in-frame clones, with some not included. The table has roughly 300,000 clones, over 75% seen once. This receptor was obtained from a human donor in a cohort sampled during active COVID-19. V and J are TRBV4-1 and TRBJ2-7; 12 bases line up with TRBD1. The sequencing sample was made of peripheral blood. DNA of the CDR3: TGCGCCAGCAGCCAGACCGGGACAGGGGGCAATGAGCAGTACTTC. This encodes CASSQTGTGGNEQYF.